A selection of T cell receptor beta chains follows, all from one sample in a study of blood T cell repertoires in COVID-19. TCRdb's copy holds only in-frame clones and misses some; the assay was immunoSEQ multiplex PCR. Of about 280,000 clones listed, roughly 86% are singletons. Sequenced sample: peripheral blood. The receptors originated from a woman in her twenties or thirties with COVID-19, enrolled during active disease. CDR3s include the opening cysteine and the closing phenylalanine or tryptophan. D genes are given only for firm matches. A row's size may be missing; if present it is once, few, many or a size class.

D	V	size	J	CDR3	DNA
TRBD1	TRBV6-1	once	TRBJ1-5	CASSELGTGVLPQHF	TGTGCCAGCAGTGAATTGGGGACAGGGGTTTTGCCCCAGCATTTT
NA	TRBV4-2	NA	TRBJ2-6	CASSQATGSGANVLTF	TGTGCCAGCAGCCAAGCAACAGGCTCTGGGGCCAACGTCCTGACTTTC
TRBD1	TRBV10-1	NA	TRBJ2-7	CASGQGYEQYF	TGCGCCAGCGGACAGGGTTACGAGCAGTACTTC
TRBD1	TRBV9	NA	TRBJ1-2	CASSGDRAYGYTF	TGTGCCAGCAGCGGTGACAGGGCGTATGGCTACACCTTC
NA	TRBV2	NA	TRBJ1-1	CARTQGPTEAFF	TGTGCCAGGACTCAGGGTCCCACTGAAGCTTTCTTT
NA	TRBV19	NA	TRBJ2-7	CASSAHLTYEQYF	TGTGCCAGTAGTGCGCACCTGACCTACGAGCAGTACTTC
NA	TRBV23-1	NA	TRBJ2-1	CASSHVYEQFF	TGCGCCAGCAGTCACGTTTATGAGCAGTTCTTC
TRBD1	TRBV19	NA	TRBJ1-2	CASSWDSSNYGYTF	TGTGCCAGTAGTTGGGACAGCTCTAACTATGGCTACACCTTC
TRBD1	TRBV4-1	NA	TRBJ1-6	CASSPGQGTSHYNSPLHF	TGCGCCAGCAGCCCGGGACAGGGGACATCTCATTATAATTCACCCCTCCACTTT
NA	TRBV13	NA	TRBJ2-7	CASSANRIAYEQYF	TGTGCCAGCAGCGCCAACAGGATCGCCTACGAGCAGTACTTC
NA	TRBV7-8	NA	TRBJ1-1	CASSLEAAGTEAFF	TGTGCCAGCAGCTTAGAAGCGGCGGGCACTGAAGCTTTCTTT
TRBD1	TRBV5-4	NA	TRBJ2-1	CASSSGTGGPFF	TGTGCCAGCAGTTCCGGGACAGGGGGCCCGTTCTTC
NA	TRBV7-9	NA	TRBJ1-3	CASSNSHYSGNTIYF	TGTGCCAGCAGTAACTCACACTACTCTGGAAACACCATATATTTT
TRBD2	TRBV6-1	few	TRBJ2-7	CASSETAGGHEQYF	TGTGCCAGCAGTGAAACCGCGGGGGGACACGAGCAGTACTTC
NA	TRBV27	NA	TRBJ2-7	CASSSGNGLTSYEQYF	TGTGCCAGCAGCTCCGGAAACGGACTGACCTCCTACGAGCAGTACTTC
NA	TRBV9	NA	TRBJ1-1	CASSVGRAGTEAFF	TGTGCCAGCAGCGTAGGCAGGGCGGGAACTGAAGCTTTCTTT
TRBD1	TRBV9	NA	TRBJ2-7	CASSDGQGGTYEQYF	TGTGCCAGCAGCGATGGACAGGGTGGCACCTACGAGCAGTACTTC
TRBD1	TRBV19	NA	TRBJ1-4	CASLTEAGTDPNEKLFF	TGTGCCAGTCTTACCGAGGCGGGGACAGATCCTAATGAAAAACTGTTTTTT
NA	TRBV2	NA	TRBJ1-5	CASRGLLNQPQHF	TGTGCCAGCAGGGGACTTCTGAATCAGCCCCAGCATTTT
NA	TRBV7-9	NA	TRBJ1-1	CASSLRGKGFTEAFF	TGTGCCAGCAGCCTCCGCGGGAAGGGATTCACTGAAGCTTTCTTT
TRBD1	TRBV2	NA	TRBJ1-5	CASGGQNNQPQHF	TGTGCCAGCGGGGGACAGAACAATCAGCCCCAGCATTTT
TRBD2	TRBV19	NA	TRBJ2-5	CASSVRLAETQYF	TGTGCCAGTAGTGTACGACTAGCAGAGACCCAGTACTTC
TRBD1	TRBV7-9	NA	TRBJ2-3	CASSLTGPLDTQYF	TGTGCCAGCAGCCTGACAGGGCCGCTTGATACGCAGTATTTT
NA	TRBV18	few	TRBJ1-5	CASCQSRGQPQHF	TGTGCCAGCTGCCAATCGCGGGGTCAGCCCCAGCATTTT
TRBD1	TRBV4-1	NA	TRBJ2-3	CATLGWGQGSDTQYF	TGCGCCACCTTGGGATGGGGACAGGGTTCAGATACGCAGTATTTT
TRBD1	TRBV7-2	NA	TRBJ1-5	CASSLDRGRNQPQHF	TGTGCCAGCAGCTTGGACAGGGGAAGAAATCAGCCCCAGCATTTT
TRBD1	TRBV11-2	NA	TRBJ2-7	CASSRLPGQGSYEQYF	TGTGCCAGCAGTAGACTTCCGGGACAGGGATCCTACGAGCAGTACTTC
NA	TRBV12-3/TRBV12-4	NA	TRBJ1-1	CASSLRVNTEAFF	TGTGCCAGCAGTTTAAGAGTGAACACTGAAGCTTTCTTT
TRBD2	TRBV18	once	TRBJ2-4	CASSGGASGADIQYF	TGTGCCAGCTCAGGGGGCGCTAGCGGGGCGGACATTCAGTACTTC
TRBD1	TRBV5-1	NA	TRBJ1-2	CASSLSGTAFGYGYTF	TGCGCCAGCAGCTTGTCCGGGACAGCATTCGGCTATGGCTACACCTTC
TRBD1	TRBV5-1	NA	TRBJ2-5	CASKVTGGKETQYF	TGCGCCTCTAAGGTTACAGGGGGGAAAGAGACCCAGTACTTC
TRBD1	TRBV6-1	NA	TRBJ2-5	CASSEWTGQETQYF	TGTGCCAGCAGTGAGTGGACAGGTCAAGAGACCCAGTACTTC
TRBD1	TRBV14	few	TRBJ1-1	CASNLQGPEAFF	TGTGCCAGCAACCTACAGGGGCCTGAAGCTTTCTTT
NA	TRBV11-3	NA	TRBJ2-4	CASSWGWGRGKNIQYF	TGTGCCAGCAGCTGGGGGTGGGGGCGAGGCAAAAACATTCAGTACTTC
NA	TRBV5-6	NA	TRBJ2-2	CASSLVRFGGELFF	TGTGCCAGCAGCTTGGTGCGATTCGGCGGGGAGCTGTTTTTT
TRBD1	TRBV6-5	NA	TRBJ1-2	CASSPGQGRYGYTF	TGTGCCAGCAGTCCCGGACAGGGGAGGTATGGCTACACCTTC
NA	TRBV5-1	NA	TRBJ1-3	CASSLWQTNSGNTIYF	TGCGCCAGCAGCTTGTGGCAGACTAACTCTGGAAACACCATATATTTT
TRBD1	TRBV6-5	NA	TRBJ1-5	CASSTRTGLNQPQHF	TGTGCCAGCAGCACCCGGACAGGGCTAAATCAGCCCCAGCATTTT
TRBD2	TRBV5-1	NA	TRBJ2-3	CASSLARLAGPSTDTQYF	TGCGCCAGCAGCTTGGCGCGACTAGCGGGGCCGAGCACAGATACGCAGTATTTT
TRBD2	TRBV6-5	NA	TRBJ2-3	CASSLAGGTDTQYF	TGTGCCAGCAGCTTAGCGGGGGGTACAGATACGCAGTATTTT
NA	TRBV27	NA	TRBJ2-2	CASSLGDWGPGELFF	TGTGCCAGCAGTTTAGGGGATTGGGGGCCCGGGGAGCTGTTTTTT
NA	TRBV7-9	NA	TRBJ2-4	CASSRDSTNIQYF	TGTGCCAGCAGCCGGGACTCCACAAACATTCAGTACTTC
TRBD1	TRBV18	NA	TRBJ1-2	CASSPPGQEFDGYTF	TGTGCCAGCTCACCCCCGGGACAGGAGTTTGATGGCTACACCTTC
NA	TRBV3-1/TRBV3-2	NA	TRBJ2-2	CASSQQGRGELFF	TGTGCCAGCAGCCAACAAGGGAGGGGGGAGCTGTTTTTT
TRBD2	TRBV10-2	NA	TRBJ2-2	CASSDSGGGAGELFF	TGCGCCAGCAGTGATTCTGGTGGGGGGGCCGGGGAGCTGTTTTTT
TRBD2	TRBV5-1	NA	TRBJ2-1	CASKDLAGGNEQFF	TGCGCCAGCAAGGACCTAGCGGGGGGGAATGAGCAGTTCTTC
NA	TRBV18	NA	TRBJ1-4	CASSPDHSGKLFF	TGTGCCAGCTCACCAGATCATAGTGGAAAACTGTTTTTT
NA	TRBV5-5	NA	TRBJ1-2	CASSRGVYGYTF	TGTGCCAGCAGCCGGGGTGTCTATGGCTACACCTTC
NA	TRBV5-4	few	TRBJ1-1	CASSLGVLRVGTEAFF	TGTGCCAGCAGCTTGGGGGTCCTGAGGGTGGGAACTGAAGCTTTCTTT
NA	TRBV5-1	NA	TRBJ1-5	CASSLTGSANQPQHF	TGCGCCAGCAGCCTAACGGGGTCGGCCAATCAGCCCCAGCATTTT
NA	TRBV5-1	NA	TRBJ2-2	CASSLRGGTGELFF	TGCGCCAGCAGCTTGCGAGGGGGCACCGGGGAGCTGTTTTTT
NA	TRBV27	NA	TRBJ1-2	CASSLSAINYGYTF	TGTGCCAGCAGTTTATCCGCTATAAACTATGGCTACACCTTC
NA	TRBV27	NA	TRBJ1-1	CASSLGEVGAFF	TGTGCCAGCAGCCTAGGGGAAGTGGGGGCTTTCTTT